Listed below are T cell receptor beta chains from one sample, sequenced in a study of blood T cell repertoires in COVID-19. Repertoires were generated with immunoSEQ multiplex PCR, while TCRdb's copy carries only in-frame clones and drops some. The table shows a few hundred thousand clones, with around 90% occurring only once. Sequences were obtained from peripheral blood. The receptors were sampled from a woman aged 55-69 years with COVID-19, enrolled during active disease. The CDR3 runs from the conserved cysteine through the conserved F or W. A D gene is named only where the DNA matches it firmly.

v_gene	j_gene	d_gene	CDR3nt	CDR3aa
TRBV25-1	TRBJ1-5	TRBD1	TGTGCCAGCAGTCAGACCGGGACAGGGGAAGGGGGGGATCAGCCCCAGCATTTT	CASSQTGTGEGGDQPQHF
TRBV3-1/TRBV3-2	TRBJ1-2	-	TGTGCCAGCAGCCCAACAGGGAACTATGGCTACACCTTC	CASSPTGNYGYTF
TRBV25-1	TRBJ1-1	TRBD1	TGTGCCAGCAGTGACCTGAGACAGGGGCGCTCCGCTGAAGCTTTCTTT	CASSDLRQGRSAEAFF
TRBV21-1	TRBJ2-2	-	TGTGCCAGCCCCGAGGGAACGCCTACGAACACCGGGGAGCTGTTTTTT	CASPEGTPTNTGELFF
TRBV6-2/TRBV6-3	TRBJ1-1	TRBD1	TGTGCCAGCAGCCCTCCGACAGGGGGCACTGAAGCTTTCTTT	CASSPPTGGTEAFF
TRBV4-2	TRBJ2-6	TRBD1	TGTGCCAGCAGCCCTAGGGGGACAGGGGCTGGGGCCAACGTCCTGACTTTC	CASSPRGTGAGANVLTF
TRBV24-1	TRBJ2-7	TRBD2	TGTGCCACCAGTGATTTGTGGCAGCGGGGGTACTACGAGCAGTACTTC	CATSDLWQRGYYEQYF
TRBV9	TRBJ1-1	-	TGTGCCAGCAGCGTAGTTCCAGGCCCGAACACTGAAGCTTTCTTT	CASSVVPGPNTEAFF
TRBV7-2	TRBJ1-5	-	TGTGCCAGCAGCTCCGAGGGTCGGAATCAGCCCCAGCATTTT	CASSSEGRNQPQHF
TRBV19	TRBJ1-2	TRBD1	TGTGCCAGTACGGCGTCGACAGGGGGGAACTATGGCTACACCTTC	CASTASTGGNYGYTF